The sequence of this T cell receptor (beta chain) was determined in a study of T cells in pancreatic ductal adenocarcinoma. The selected patients with pancreatic ductal adenocarcinoma had surgery but no neoadjuvant therapy. Clones were sequenced by immunoSEQ multiplex PCR, and TCRdb holds only the in-frame ones, with some missing. The data show around 31,000 clones, around nine tenths seen once. In germline, CDR1 is SNHLY, CDR2 FYNNEI. The CDR3 length is 13 residues. Trimming took 11 bases from V and 4 from J, leaving 17 bases between them. This chain uses TRBV2 with TRBJ1-1, with D tentatively TRBD1 (6 bases). The specimen sequenced was PBMCs. This receptor was taken from a human donor with pancreatic ductal adenocarcinoma. This CDR3 reads CAGGGGMGTEAFF. The DNA for the CDR3 is TGTGCCGGCGGTGGGGGCATGGGCACTGAAGCTTTCTTT.